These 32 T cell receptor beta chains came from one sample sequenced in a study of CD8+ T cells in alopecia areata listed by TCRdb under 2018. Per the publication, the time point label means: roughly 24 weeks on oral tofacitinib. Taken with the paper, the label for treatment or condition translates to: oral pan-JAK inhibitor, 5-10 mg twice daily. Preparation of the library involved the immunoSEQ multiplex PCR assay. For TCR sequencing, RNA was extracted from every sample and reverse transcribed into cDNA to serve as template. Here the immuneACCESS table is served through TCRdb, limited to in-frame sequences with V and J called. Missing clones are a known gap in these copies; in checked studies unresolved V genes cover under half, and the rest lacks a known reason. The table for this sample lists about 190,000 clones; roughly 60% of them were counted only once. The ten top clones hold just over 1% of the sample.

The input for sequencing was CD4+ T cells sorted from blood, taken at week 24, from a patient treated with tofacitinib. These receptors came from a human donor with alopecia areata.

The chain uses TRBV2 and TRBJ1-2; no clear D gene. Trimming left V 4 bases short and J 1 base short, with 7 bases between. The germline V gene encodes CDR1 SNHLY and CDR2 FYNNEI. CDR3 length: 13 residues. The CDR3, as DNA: TGTGCCAGCAGTGTGGACGGTAACTATGGCTACACCTTC. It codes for CASSVDGNYGYTF.

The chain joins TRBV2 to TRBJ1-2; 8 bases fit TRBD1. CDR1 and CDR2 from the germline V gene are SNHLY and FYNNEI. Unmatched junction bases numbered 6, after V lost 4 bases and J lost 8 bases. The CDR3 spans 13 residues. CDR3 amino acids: CASSGQGLWGYTF. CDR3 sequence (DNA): TGTGCCAGCAGTGGACAGGGGTTATGGGGCTACACCTTC. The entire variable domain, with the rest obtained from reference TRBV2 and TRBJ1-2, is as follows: EPEVTQTPSHQVTQMGQEVILRCVPISNHLYFYWYRQILGQKVEFLVSFYNNEISEKSEIFDDQFSVERPDGSNFTLKIRSTKLEDSAMYFCASSGQGLWGYTFGSGTRLTVV.

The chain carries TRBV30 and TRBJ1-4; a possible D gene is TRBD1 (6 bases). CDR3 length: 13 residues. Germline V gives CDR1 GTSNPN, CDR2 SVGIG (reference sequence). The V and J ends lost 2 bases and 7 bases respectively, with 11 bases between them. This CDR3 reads CAWSPQGTEKLFF. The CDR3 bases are TGTGCCTGGAGTCCCCAGGGGACTGAAAAACTGTTTTTT.

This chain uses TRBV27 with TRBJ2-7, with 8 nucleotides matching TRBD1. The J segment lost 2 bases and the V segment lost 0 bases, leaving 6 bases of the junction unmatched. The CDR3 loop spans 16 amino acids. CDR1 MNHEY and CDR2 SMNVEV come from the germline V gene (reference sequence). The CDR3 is CASSLSPRGLTYEQYF. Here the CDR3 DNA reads TGTGCCAGCAGTTTATCCCCCAGGGGGCTAACCTACGAGCAGTACTTC.

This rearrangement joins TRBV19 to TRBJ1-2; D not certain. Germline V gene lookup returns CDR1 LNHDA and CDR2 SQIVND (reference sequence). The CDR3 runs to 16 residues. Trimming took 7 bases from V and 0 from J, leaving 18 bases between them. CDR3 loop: CASNSQPGLSNYGYTF. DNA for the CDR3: TGTGCCAGTAATTCTCAACCTGGACTATCTAACTATGGCTACACCTTC.

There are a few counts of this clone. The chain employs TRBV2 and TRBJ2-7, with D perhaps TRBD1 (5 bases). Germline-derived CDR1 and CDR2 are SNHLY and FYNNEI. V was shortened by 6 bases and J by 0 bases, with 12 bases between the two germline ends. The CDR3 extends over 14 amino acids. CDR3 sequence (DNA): TGTGCCAGCAGAGTTAGGACAAGCTCCTACGAGCAGTACTTC. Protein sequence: CASRVRTSSYEQYF.

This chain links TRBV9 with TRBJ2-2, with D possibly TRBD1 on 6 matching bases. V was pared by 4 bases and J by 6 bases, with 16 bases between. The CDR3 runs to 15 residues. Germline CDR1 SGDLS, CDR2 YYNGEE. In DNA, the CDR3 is TGTGCCAGCAGCCCGACCGCAGGGGTCCCCGGGGAGCTGTTTTTT. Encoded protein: CASSPTAGVPGELFF.

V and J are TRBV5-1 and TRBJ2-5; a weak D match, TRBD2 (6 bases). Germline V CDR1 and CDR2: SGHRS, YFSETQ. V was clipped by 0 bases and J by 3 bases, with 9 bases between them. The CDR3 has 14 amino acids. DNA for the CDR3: TGCGCCAGCAGCTTGGGAGCGGGTGAAGAGACCCAGTACTTC. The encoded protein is CASSLGAGEETQYF.

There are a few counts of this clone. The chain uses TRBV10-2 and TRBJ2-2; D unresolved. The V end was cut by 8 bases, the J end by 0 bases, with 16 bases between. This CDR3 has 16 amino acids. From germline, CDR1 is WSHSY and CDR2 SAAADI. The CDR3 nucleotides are TGCGCCAGCGGATTGAAAGGACCCCCGAACACCGGGGAGCTGTTTTTT. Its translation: CASGLKGPPNTGELFF.

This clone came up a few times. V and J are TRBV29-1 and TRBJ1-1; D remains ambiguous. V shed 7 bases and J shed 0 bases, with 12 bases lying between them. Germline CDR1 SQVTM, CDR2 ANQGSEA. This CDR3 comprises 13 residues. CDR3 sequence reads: CSAERGVNTEAFF. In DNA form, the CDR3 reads TGCAGCGCCGAACGCGGGGTGAACACTGAAGCTTTCTTT.

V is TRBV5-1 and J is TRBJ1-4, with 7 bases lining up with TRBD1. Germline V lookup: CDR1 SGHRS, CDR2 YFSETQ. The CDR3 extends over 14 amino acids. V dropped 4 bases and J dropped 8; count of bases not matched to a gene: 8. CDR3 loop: CASSQGQVREKLFF. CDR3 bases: TGCGCCAGCAGCCAAGGACAGGTCCGGGAAAAACTGTTTTTT.

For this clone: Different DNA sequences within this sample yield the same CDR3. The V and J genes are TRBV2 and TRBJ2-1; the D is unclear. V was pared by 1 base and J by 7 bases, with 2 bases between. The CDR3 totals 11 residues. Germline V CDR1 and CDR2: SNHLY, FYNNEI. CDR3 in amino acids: CASSEVNEQFF. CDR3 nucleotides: TGTGCCAGCAGTGAAGTTAATGAGCAGTTCTTC.

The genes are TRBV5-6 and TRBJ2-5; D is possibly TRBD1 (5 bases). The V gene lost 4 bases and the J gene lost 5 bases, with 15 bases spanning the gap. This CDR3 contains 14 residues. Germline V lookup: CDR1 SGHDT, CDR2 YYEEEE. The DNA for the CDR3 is TGTGCCAGCAGCACCGGACACTTCGGTGAGACCCAGTACTTC. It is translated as CASSTGHFGETQYF.

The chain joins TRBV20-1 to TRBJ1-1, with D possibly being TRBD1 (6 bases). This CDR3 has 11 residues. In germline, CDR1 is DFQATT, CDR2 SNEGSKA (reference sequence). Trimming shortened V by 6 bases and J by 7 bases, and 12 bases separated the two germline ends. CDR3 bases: TGCAGTGCGCTACTAGGGGGTGAAGCTTTCTTT. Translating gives CSALLGGEAFF.

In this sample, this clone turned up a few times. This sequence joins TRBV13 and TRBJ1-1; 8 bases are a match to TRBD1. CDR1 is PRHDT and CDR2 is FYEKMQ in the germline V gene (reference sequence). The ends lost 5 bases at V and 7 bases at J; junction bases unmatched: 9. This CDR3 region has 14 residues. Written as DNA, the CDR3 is TGTGCCAGCAGCCTACGGACAGGGTTTGGTGAAGCTTTCTTT. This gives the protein CASSLRTGFGEAFF. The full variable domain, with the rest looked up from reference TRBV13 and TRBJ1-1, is AAGVIQSPRHLIKEKRETATLKCYPIPRHDTVYWYQQGPGQDPQFLISFYEKMQSDKGSIPDRFSAQQFSDYHSELNMSSLELGDSALYFCASSLRTGFGEAFFGQGTRLTVV.

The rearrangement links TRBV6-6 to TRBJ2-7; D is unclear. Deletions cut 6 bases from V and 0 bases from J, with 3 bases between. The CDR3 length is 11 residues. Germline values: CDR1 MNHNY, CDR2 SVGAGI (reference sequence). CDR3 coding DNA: TGTGCCAGCAGCCCCTCCTACGAGCAGTACTTC. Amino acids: CASSPSYEQYF.

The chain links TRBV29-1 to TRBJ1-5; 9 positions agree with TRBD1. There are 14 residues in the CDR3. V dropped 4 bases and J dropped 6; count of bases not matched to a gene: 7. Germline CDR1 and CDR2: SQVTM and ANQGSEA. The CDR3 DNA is TGCAGCGTTGGTCTGGGACAGGGTTCTCAGCCCCAGCATTTT. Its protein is CSVGLGQGSQPQHF. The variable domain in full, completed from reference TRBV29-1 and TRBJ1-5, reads SAVISQKPSRDICQRGTSLTIQCQVDSQVTMMFWYRQQPGQSLTLIATANQGSEATYESGFVIDKFPISRPNLTFSTLTVSNMSPEDSSIYLCSVGLGQGSQPQHFGDGTRLSIL.

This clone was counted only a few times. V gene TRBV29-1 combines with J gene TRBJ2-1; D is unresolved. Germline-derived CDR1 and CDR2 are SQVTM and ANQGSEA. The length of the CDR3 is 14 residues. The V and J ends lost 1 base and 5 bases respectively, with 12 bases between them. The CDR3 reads CSVEGDGWDNEQFF. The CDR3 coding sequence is TGCAGCGTTGAAGGTGATGGGTGGGACAATGAGCAGTTCTTC.

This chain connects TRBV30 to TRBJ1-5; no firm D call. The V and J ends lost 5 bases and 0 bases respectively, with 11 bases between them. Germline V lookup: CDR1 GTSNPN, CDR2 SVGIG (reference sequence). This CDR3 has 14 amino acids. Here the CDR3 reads CAWGEGSSNQPQHF. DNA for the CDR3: TGTGCCTGGGGAGAGGGAAGTAGCAATCAGCCCCAGCATTTT.

The CDR3 DNA follows: TGCGCCAGCTCCGGACAGGCTGGGGCCAACGTCCTGACTTTC. Amino acid sequence: CASSGQAGANVLTF. The chain joins TRBV5-1 to TRBJ2-6; 7 bases align to TRBD1. Trimming took 7 bases from V and 2 from J; bases not matched to a gene: 3. The CDR3 spans 14 residues. The germline V gene encodes CDR1 SGHRS and CDR2 YFSETQ.

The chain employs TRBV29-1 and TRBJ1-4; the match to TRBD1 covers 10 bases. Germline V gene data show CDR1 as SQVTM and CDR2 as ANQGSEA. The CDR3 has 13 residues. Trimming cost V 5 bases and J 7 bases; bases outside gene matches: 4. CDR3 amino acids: CSVKTGGGEKLFF. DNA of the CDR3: TGCAGCGTTAAGACAGGGGGCGGTGAAAAACTGTTTTTT.

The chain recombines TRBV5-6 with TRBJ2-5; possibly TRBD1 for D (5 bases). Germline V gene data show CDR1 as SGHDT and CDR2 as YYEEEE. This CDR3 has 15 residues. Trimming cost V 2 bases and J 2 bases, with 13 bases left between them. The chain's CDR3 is CASSFDSLKQETQYF. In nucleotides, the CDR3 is TGTGCCAGCAGCTTCGACAGTTTGAAGCAAGAGACCCAGTACTTC.

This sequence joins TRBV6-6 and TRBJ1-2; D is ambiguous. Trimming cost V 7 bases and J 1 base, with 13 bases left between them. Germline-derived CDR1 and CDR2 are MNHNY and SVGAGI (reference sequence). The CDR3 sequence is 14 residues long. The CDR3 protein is CASMLDGVNYGYTF. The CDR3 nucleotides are TGTGCCAGCATGCTTGACGGAGTTAACTATGGCTACACCTTC.

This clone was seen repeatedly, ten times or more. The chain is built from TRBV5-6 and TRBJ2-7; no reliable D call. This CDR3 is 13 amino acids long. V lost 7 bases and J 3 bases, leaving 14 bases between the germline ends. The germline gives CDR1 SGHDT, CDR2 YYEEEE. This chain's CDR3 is CASSYPADYEQYF. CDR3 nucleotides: TGTGCCAGCTCTTACCCGGCGGACTACGAGCAGTACTTC. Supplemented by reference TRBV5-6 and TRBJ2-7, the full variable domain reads DAGVTQSPTHLIKTRGQQVTLRCSPKSGHDTVSWYQQALGQGPQFIFQYYEEEERQRGNFPDRFSGHQFPNYSSELNVNALLLGDSALYLCASSYPADYEQYFGPGTRLTVT.

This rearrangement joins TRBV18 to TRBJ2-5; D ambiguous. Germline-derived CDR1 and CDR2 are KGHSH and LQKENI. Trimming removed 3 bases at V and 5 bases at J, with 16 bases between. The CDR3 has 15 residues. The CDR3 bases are TGTGCCAGCTCACCGAATCCTGGCGGAAGGGAGACCCAGTACTTC. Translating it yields CASSPNPGGRETQYF.

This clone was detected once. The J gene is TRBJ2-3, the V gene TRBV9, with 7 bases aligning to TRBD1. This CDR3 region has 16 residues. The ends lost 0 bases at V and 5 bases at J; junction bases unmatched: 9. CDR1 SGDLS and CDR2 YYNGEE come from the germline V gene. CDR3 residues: CASSVGLIGDRDTQYF. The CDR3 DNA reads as TGTGCCAGCAGCGTAGGATTGATAGGGGACAGAGATACGCAGTATTTT.

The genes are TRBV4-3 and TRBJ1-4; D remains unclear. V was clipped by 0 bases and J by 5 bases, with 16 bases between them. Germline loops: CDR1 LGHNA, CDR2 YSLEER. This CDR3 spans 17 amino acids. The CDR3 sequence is CASSQEGNRVQNEKLFF. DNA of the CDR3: TGCGCCAGCAGCCAAGAGGGGAACAGAGTGCAAAATGAAAAACTGTTTTTT.

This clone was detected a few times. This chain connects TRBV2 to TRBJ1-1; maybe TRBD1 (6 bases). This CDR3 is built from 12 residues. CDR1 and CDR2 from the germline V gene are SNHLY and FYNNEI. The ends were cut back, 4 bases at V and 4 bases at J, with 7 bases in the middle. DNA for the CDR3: TGTGCCAGCAGTGTGGGGGCCACTGAAGCTTTCTTT. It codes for CASSVGATEAFF.

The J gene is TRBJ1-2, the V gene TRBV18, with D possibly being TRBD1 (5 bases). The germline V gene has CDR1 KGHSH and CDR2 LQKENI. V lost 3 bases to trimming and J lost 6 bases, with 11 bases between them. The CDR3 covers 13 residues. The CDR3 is CASSPWSGDGYTF. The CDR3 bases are TGTGCCAGCTCACCGTGGTCGGGGGATGGCTACACCTTC.

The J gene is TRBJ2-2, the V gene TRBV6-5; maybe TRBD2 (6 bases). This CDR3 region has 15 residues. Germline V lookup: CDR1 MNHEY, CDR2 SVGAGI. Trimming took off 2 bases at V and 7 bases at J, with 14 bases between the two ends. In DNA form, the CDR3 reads TGTGCCAGCAGTTACACGGGACGGAGGGACGGGGAGCTGTTTTTT. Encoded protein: CASSYTGRRDGELFF.

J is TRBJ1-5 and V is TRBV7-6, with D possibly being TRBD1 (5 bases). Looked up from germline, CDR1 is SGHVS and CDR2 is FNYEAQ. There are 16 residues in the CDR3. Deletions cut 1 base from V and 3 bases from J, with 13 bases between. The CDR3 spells CASSLGTPGVNQPQHF. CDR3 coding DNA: TGTGCCAGCAGCTTAGGGACTCCGGGGGTCAATCAGCCCCAGCATTTT.

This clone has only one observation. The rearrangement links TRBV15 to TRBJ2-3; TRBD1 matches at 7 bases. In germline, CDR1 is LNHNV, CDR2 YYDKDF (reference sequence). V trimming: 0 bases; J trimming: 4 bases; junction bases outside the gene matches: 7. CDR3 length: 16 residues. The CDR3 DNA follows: TGTGCCACCAGCAGAGATCCCGGGACAGTGGCAGATACGCAGTATTTT. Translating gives CATSRDPGTVADTQYF.